This is a list of T cell receptor beta chains from one sample in a study of T cell changes during pregnancy in multiple sclerosis. Only in-frame clones appear in the TCRdb table, and some are missing; sequencing was by immunoSEQ multiplex PCR. Among 80,000 to 130,000 clones, 90% to 95% were seen once, and the ten largest hold approximately 1.2%. Sequenced here: peripheral blood, sampled in the second trimester of pregnancy. All receptors come from a female donor with multiple sclerosis, enrolled in a pregnancy study. Both conserved end residues are part of each CDR3. The order of the fields is D gene, V gene, clone size, J gene, CDR3 DNA, CDR3 protein. A D gene is named only where the DNA matches it firmly. Clone size, where shown, is once, few, many, or a class for clones that have expanded.

-,TRBV7-8,-,TRBJ1-2,TGTGCCAGCAGCAAAACCCGGGCCGCACCTGTCTCGGAGGTCGTCTACACCTTC,CASSKTRAAPVSEVVYTF
TRBD2,TRBV27,once,TRBJ2-7,TGTGCCAGCAGTAACCAACCGGGACTAGCGCCGAGCTCCTACGAGCAGTACTTC,CASSNQPGLAPSSYEQYF
-,TRBV27,-,TRBJ1-4,TGTGCCAGCAGTCCCCTCTTTGACACCTCAACGGTTGAAAAACTGTTTTTT,CASSPLFDTSTVEKLFF
-,TRBV6-4,-,TRBJ2-5,TGTGCCAGCAGTGTCAATAGAGGGGAGACCCAGTACTTC,CASSVNRGETQYF
-,TRBV9,-,TRBJ2-3,TGTGCCAGCAGCGGAGGCCCGGGGACTTACACAGATACGCAGTATTTT,CASSGGPGTYTDTQYF
-,TRBV6-1,-,TRBJ2-1,TGTGCCAGCAGTGAAGCGGGCAGATACAATGAGCAGTTCTTC,CASSEAGRYNEQFF
TRBD2,TRBV5-5,-,TRBJ2-4,TGTGCCAGCAGCTTGCGACTAGCGGCTAACTTCGCCAAAAACATTCAGTACTTC,CASSLRLAANFAKNIQYF
TRBD1,TRBV6-5,-,TRBJ2-1,TGTGCCAGCACCCGACAGGGGGCGCTTAATGAGCAGTTCTTC,CASTRQGALNEQFF
TRBD1,TRBV9,-,TRBJ1-3,TGTGCCAGCAGCCCCCGGGACAGGGGCCTCTTCTCTGGAAACACCATATATTTT,CASSPRDRGLFSGNTIYF
-,TRBV30,-,TRBJ1-1,TGTGCCTGGAGTGTTACAGGCAGGGGAAACACTGAAGCTTTCTTT,CAWSVTGRGNTEAFF
TRBD1,TRBV7-9,-,TRBJ2-7,TGTGCCAGCAGCTTAGCGTTGGCAGGGGGAGAGCAGTACTTC,CASSLALAGGEQYF
TRBD1,TRBV2,-,TRBJ1-1,TGTGCCAGCAGCTGGACAGGGGGCATGAACACTGAAGCTTTCTTT,CASSWTGGMNTEAFF
TRBD1,TRBV29-1,-,TRBJ1-4,TGCAGCGTTGGGGGGACAGCCCCTAATGAAAAACTGTTTTTT,CSVGGTAPNEKLFF
TRBD1,TRBV9,-,TRBJ1-5,TGTGCCAGCAGCGTCGACCCCGACAGGGCCCAGCCCCAGCATTTT,CASSVDPDRAQPQHF
TRBD1,TRBV19,-,TRBJ1-3,TGTGCCAGTAGCCCTCTCCGGGACAGGGTTATCGGAAACACCATATATTTT,CASSPLRDRVIGNTIYF
TRBD2,TRBV27,-,TRBJ2-1,TGTGCCAGCAGTTTATTGTACGGGGTCTCGGGGGGAAAGGGGATCGGAGAGCAGTTCTTC,CASSLLYGVSGGKGIGEQFF
-,TRBV7-6,-,TRBJ2-2,TGTGCCAGCAGCTTAGCGGGCCCCGGGGAGCTGTTTTTT,CASSLAGPGELFF
-,TRBV6-5,-,TRBJ2-2,TGTGCCAGCAGTTATCAAGACGGGACCGGGGAGCTGTTTTTT,CASSYQDGTGELFF
TRBD1,TRBV5-1,-,TRBJ1-2,TGCGCCAGCAGCTTGGGACAGGGGGGCCGTGGCTACACCTTC,CASSLGQGGRGYTF
TRBD1,TRBV7-3,-,TRBJ2-7,TGTGCCAGCAGCTTAGGAGGCAGGGGGCCCTACGAGCAGTACTTC,CASSLGGRGPYEQYF
TRBD2,TRBV9,-,TRBJ2-1,TGTGCCAGCAGCGTAGGGCTAGCGGGGGGCAGCGATGAGCAGTTCTTC,CASSVGLAGGSDEQFF
TRBD1,TRBV10-2,-,TRBJ2-2,TGCGCCAGCAACAGGGGCAGCGGGGAGCTGTTTTTT,CASNRGSGELFF
-,TRBV6-1,-,TRBJ2-5,TGTGCCAGCAGTGAGATGGCCCTTATCCCCAGTGAGACCCAGTACTTC,CASSEMALIPSETQYF
TRBD1,TRBV27,-,TRBJ2-1,TGTGCCAGCAGTTTCTTTTTCGGACAGGGGCAACCCAATGAGCAGTTCTTC,CASSFFFGQGQPNEQFF
TRBD1,TRBV6-1,-,TRBJ2-3,TGTGCCAGCAGTCTTCGGACAGGGGTAGCAGATACGCAGTATTTT,CASSLRTGVADTQYF
-,TRBV20-1,-,TRBJ2-7,TGCAGTGCAAGGGACACCTACGAGCAGTACTTC,CSARDTYEQYF
-,TRBV11-2,-,TRBJ2-3,TGTGCCAGCAGCGTCGTCGGGAGCACAGATACGCAGTATTTT,CASSVVGSTDTQYF
TRBD2,TRBV7-3,-,TRBJ2-1,TGTGCCAGCAGCGTTAGCGGGGGGGGATCCTACAATGAGCAGTTCTTC,CASSVSGGGSYNEQFF
TRBD2,TRBV9,-,TRBJ2-5,TGTGCCAGCAGCGTAGGAGCGGGGGGCAACCAAGAGACCCAGTACTTC,CASSVGAGGNQETQYF
-,TRBV2,-,TRBJ1-2,TGTGCCAGCCGTACACCTAACTATGGCTACACCTTC,CASRTPNYGYTF
-,TRBV10-3,-,TRBJ1-5,TGTGCCATCAGTGAGTCATCCAATTATCAGCCCCAGCATTTT,CAISESSNYQPQHF
TRBD2,TRBV2,once,TRBJ2-3,TGTGCCAGCCTCGACATACTAGCGGGGGGCACAGATACGCAGTATTTT,CASLDILAGGTDTQYF
TRBD1,TRBV6-1,-,TRBJ2-7,TGTGCCAGCAGTCTGGGACAGGCGTCCTACGAGCAGTACTTC,CASSLGQASYEQYF
-,TRBV6-5,-,TRBJ2-7,TGTGCCAGCAGTAGACAGTGGGGCCCCCCTGAGCAGTACTTC,CASSRQWGPPEQYF
-,TRBV7-8,-,TRBJ2-2,TGTGCCAGCAGCTTGCGTCCCCTAGGAAGAGAGACCGGGGAGCTGTTTTTT,CASSLRPLGRETGELFF